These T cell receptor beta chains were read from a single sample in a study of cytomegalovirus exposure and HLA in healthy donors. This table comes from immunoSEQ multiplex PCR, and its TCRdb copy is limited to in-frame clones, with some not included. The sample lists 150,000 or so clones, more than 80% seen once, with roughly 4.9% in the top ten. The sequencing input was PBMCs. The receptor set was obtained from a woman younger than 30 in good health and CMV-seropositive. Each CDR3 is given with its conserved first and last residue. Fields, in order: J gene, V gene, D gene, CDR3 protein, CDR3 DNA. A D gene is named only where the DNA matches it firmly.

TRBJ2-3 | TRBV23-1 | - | CASSQLTGTSTDTQYF | TGCGCCAGCAGTCAATTGACAGGAACGAGCACAGATACGCAGTATTTT
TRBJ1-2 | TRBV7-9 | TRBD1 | CASSPTGVAGTF | TGTGCCAGCAGCCCCACAGGGGTTGCGGGCACCTTC
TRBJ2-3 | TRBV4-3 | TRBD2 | CASSQDGGVRQDTQYF | TGCGCCAGCAGCCAAGATGGGGGGGTTCGTCAAGATACGCAGTATTTT
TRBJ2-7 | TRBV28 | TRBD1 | CASSAGWGTGSGEQYF | TGTGCCAGCAGCGCTGGGTGGGGGACAGGGAGTGGCGAGCAGTACTTC
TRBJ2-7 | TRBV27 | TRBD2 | CASSFGSGAAYEQYF | TGTGCCAGCAGTTTTGGTAGCGGGGCCGCCTACGAGCAGTACTTC
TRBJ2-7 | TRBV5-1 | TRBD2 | CASSLDRGAYEQYF | TGCGCCAGCAGCTTGGACCGGGGGGCCTACGAGCAGTACTTC
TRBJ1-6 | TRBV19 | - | CASSIGGTGRYSPLHF | TGTGCCAGTAGTATTGGCGGAACAGGGAGATATTCACCCCTCCACTTT
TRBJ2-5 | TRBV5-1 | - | CASSSPTRYVAERETQYF | TGCGCCAGCAGCTCCCCCACGCGCTACGTAGCGGAGCGGGAGACCCAGTACTTC
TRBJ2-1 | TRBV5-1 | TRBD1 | CASSFQGASYNEQFF | TGCGCCAGCAGCTTTCAGGGGGCCTCCTACAATGAGCAGTTCTTC
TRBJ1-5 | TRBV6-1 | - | CASSVAVHGINQPQHF | TGTGCCAGCAGTGTCGCCGTTCACGGTATAAATCAACCCCAGCATTTT